These T cell receptor beta chains were read from a single sample in a study of T cell responses to AZD1222 COVID-19 vaccine. Profiled with immunoSEQ multiplex PCR; TCRdb holds only in-frame clones, not every one. The sample shows approximately 100,000 clones, 85% to 90% of them seen only once. The material was peripheral blood, obtained on day 0 of AZD1222 vaccination. The receptors come from an adult in good health. Each CDR3 is given without its conserved first and last residue.

>TRBV6-2/TRBV6-3|TRBJ2-7
ASSYVSGGPINEQY
>TRBV6-5|TRBJ1-5
ASSYSLNQPQH
>TRBV4-3|TRBJ2-3
ASSQGNTGADTQY
>TRBV6-6|TRBJ1-1
ASSYGDTLNTEAF
>TRBV6-2/TRBV6-3|TRBJ1-5
ASSYSAGQGFNQPQH
>TRBV4-3|TRBJ2-7
ASSQDLEQGGYEQY
>TRBV11-2|TRBJ2-2
ASRRVLAGELF
>TRBV5-1|TRBJ1-1
ASSLGQLGVTEAF
>TRBV7-9|TRBJ1-2
ASSLGTSDRSYGYT
>TRBV5-1|TRBJ1-1
ASSLGQGVTEAF
>TRBV5-4|TRBJ1-4
ASSLLGEKLF
>TRBV12-3/TRBV12-4|TRBJ2-7
ASSLAGQDQQY
>TRBV19|TRBJ1-5
ASSISDFREPQH
>TRBV3-1/TRBV3-2|TRBJ2-3
ASSGSGGTPRAADTQY
>TRBV28|TRBJ1-6
ASRSSDVGYNSPLH
>TRBV6-6|TRBJ2-5
ASSYSTSGGETQY
>TRBV24-1|TRBJ2-1
ATSDPSSGGAENEQF
>TRBV4-3|TRBJ2-3
ASSQDLVDTQY
>TRBV10-2|TRBJ1-1
ASSEGKGTKAF
>TRBV20-1|TRBJ2-1
SASPQRVVVDEQF
>TRBV3-1/TRBV3-2|TRBJ1-2
ASSLTPGTAIYYGYT
>TRBV5-5|TRBJ1-5
ASSLEDRAPWPQH
>TRBV3-1/TRBV3-2|TRBJ2-3
ASSSTDTQY
>TRBV19|TRBJ1-6
ASRVSDRANSPLH
>TRBV5-6|TRBJ1-2
ASSQVNYGYT
>TRBV30|TRBJ1-3
AWSVREGLSGNTIY
>TRBV24-1|TRBJ1-4
ATSGTGSEKLF
>TRBV19|TRBJ1-1
ATLWRGGLAF
>TRBV28|TRBJ1-3
ASSPPGMSRNTIY
>TRBV6-5|TRBJ2-5
ASSFSTGAYQETQY
>TRBV5-4|TRBJ2-3
ASSLAGVADTQY
>TRBV21-1|TRBJ2-5
ASRQDQETQY
>TRBV15|TRBJ1-1
ATSRARENTEAF
>TRBV2|TRBJ2-3
ASSLNRAVSTDTQY
>TRBV14|TRBJ1-1
ASSQFLGGTGAMNTEAF
>TRBV15|TRBJ2-1
ATSNERGGYNEQF
>TRBV21-1|TRBJ2-1
ASTTSIYNEQF
>TRBV7-8|TRBJ2-3
ASSSLAAPSTDTQY
>TRBV9|TRBJ1-5
ASSVARRRAGAPVTLDQPQH
>TRBV4-3|TRBJ1-3
ASSQDPVSSGNTIY
>TRBV6-5|TRBJ1-2
ASSYGDPGDGYT
>TRBV4-3|TRBJ2-3
ASSQEGLRIGGTQY
>TRBV2|TRBJ1-2
ARDSLNYGYT
>TRBV19|TRBJ1-5
ASSIFGRAGQPQH
>TRBV7-8|TRBJ1-2
ASSSDRVRGYT
>TRBV7-3|TRBJ2-6
ASSLTPQGVSGANVLT
>TRBV27|TRBJ2-5
ASSLPRTTQETQY
>TRBV2|TRBJ1-4
ASSGWLRAEKLF
>TRBV19|TRBJ2-1
ASSIGGSGGYNEQF
>TRBV7-7|TRBJ2-1
ASSPSSRAYNEQF
>TRBV4-3|TRBJ2-3
ASSLGLATTDTQY
>TRBV19|TRBJ1-1
ASSTSLNTEAF
>TRBV19|TRBJ2-7
ASSIVYGDGPTLTYEQY
>TRBV28|TRBJ1-5
ASSLYRVGFQPQH
>TRBV11-2|TRBJ2-5
ASSLVAGGETQY
>TRBV9|TRBJ1-5
ASSVEGGSNQPQH
>TRBV15|TRBJ1-1
ATSVPRGGLTEAF
>TRBV7-6|TRBJ1-5
ASSLALDRHDNQPQH
>TRBV6-5|TRBJ1-1
ASSYVRQVEAF